The 25 T cell receptor beta chains below come from one sample, sequenced in a study of shared clonotypes between healthy human individuals. The method was immunoSEQ multiplex PCR; TCRdb's version includes in-frame clones alone and lacks a portion of them. This table has 600,000 to 750,000 clones, about 90% appearing once. The sample was memory CD8+ T cells from PBMCs. Subset described: CD45RO+ cells pooled with CCR7-negative TemRA cells. These receptors came from a man between 18 and 35 years old in good health. Some clones in this sample may be carry-over from other donors' samples.

The chain uses TRBV27 and TRBJ2-7, with TRBD2 identical over 7 bases. CDR1 is MNHEY, CDR2 SMNVEV, per germline (reference sequence). With V trimmed by 6 bases and J by 5 bases, 7 bases remained unmatched. CDR3 length equals 13 residues. The CDR3 bases are TGTGCCAGCAGGGCGCGGGAGCACAACGAGCAGTACTTC. Encoded protein: CASRAREHNEQYF.

This chain links TRBV2 with TRBJ1-2; 8 bases fit TRBD1. The CDR3 has 16 amino acids. CDR1 is SNHLY, CDR2 FYNNEI, per germline. V was clipped by 7 bases and J by 3 bases; unmatched bases: 13. The chain's CDR3 is CASKSRDRPTHYGYTF. For the CDR3, the DNA is TGTGCCAGCAAGAGCCGGGACAGGCCGACCCACTATGGCTACACCTTC.

The J gene is TRBJ1-5, the V gene TRBV28; D is unresolved. CDR1 is MDHEN, CDR2 SYDVKM, per germline. The CDR3 is 15 residues long. The V end was cut by 7 bases, the J end by 0 bases, with 13 bases between. This CDR3 reads CASNPWEDSNQPQHF. The CDR3 bases are TGTGCCAGCAACCCATGGGAAGATAGCAATCAGCCCCAGCATTTT. The complete variable domain, with remaining parts taken from reference TRBV28 and TRBJ1-5, reads DVKVTQSSRYLVKRTGEKVFLECVQDMDHENMFWYRQDPGLGLRLIYFSYDVKMKEKGDIPEGYSVSREKKERFSLILESASTNQTSMYLCASNPWEDSNQPQHFGDGTRLSIL.

A few counts support this clone. The chain joins TRBV19 to TRBJ2-7; possible D gene TRBD2, 5 bases. V shed 3 bases and J shed 3 bases, with 9 bases lying between them. The length of the CDR3 is 13 residues. Germline V gives CDR1 LNHDA, CDR2 SQIVND (reference sequence). As DNA, the CDR3 is TGTGCCAGTAGTATCTCCGGGGTCTACGAGCAGTACTTC. Protein product: CASSISGVYEQYF.

The chain has TRBV6-5 and TRBJ2-7; weak D call: TRBD1 (5 bases). The CDR3 is made up of 13 amino acids. In germline, CDR1 is MNHEY, CDR2 SVGAGI. The V gene lost 6 bases and the J gene lost 0 bases, with 9 bases spanning the gap. CDR3 in DNA: TGTGCCAGCAGATACAGGAGCTCCTACGAGCAGTACTTC. Encoded protein: CASRYRSSYEQYF.

This clone was detected only once. The V and J genes are TRBV11-2 and TRBJ2-7; 8 bases match TRBD2. Germline V CDR1 and CDR2: SGHAT, FQNNGV. This CDR3 contains 16 residues. The trim removed 5 bases at V and 1 base at J, leaving 10 bases unmatched. The CDR3 DNA reads as TGTGCCAGCAGCGAAGGCCCAGCGGGAGAGTCCTACGAGCAGTACTTC. Residues: CASSEGPAGESYEQYF.

The chain employs TRBV19 and TRBJ2-1; D not resolved. The CDR3 has 16 amino acids. Trimming cost V 0 bases and J 5 bases, with 14 bases left between them. Germline CDR1 LNHDA, CDR2 SQIVND (reference sequence). The CDR3 sequence is CASSIESEGSHNEQFF. For the CDR3, the DNA is TGTGCCAGTAGTATAGAAAGTGAAGGGTCTCACAATGAGCAGTTCTTC. Filled out from reference TRBV19 and TRBJ2-1, the complete variable domain reads DGGITQSPKYLFRKEGQNVTLSCEQNLNHDAMYWYRQDPGQGLRLIYYSQIVNDFQKGDIAEGYSVSREKKESFPLTVTSAQKNPTAFYLCASSIESEGSHNEQFFGPGTRLTVL.

The chain joins TRBV4-1 to TRBJ1-5, with 8 positions matching TRBD1. Germline CDR1 is MGHRA and CDR2 is YSYEKL. This CDR3 has 17 residues. With 0 bases clipped from V and 2 bases from J, the junction kept 6 bases outside the gene matches. CDR3 sequence reads: CASSQDSAGGGNQPQHF. CDR3 coding DNA: TGCGCCAGCAGCCAAGACTCCGCAGGGGGCGGCAATCAGCCCCAGCATTTT.

The genes are TRBV4-1 and TRBJ1-5, with D possibly matching TRBD1 (5 bases). The V gene's germline CDR1 is MGHRA and CDR2 YSYEKL. The CDR3 has 14 amino acids. With 1 base removed from V and 7 bases from J, the gap between germline ends came to 11 bases. The CDR3 region is CASSQVGAEQPQHF. CDR3 in DNA: TGCGCCAGCAGCCAAGTAGGGGCAGAACAGCCCCAGCATTTT.

This clone occurred a few times. The chain employs TRBV7-2 and TRBJ2-7; 16 bases are shared with TRBD2. This CDR3 comprises 17 residues. V trimming: 5 bases; J trimming: 2 bases; junction bases outside the gene matches: 6. The germline CDR1 and CDR2 sequences are SGHTA and FQGNSA. In nucleotides, the CDR3 is TGTGCCAGCAGCCCTGGGACTAGCGGGAGGGGGGCCTACGAGCAGTACTTC. It encodes CASSPGTSGRGAYEQYF.

V gene TRBV7-9 combines with J gene TRBJ2-2; no reliable D call. CDR3 length: 16 amino acids. Germline V lookup: CDR1 SEHNR, CDR2 FQNEAQ (reference sequence). V dropped 5 bases and J dropped 7 bases, with 20 bases sitting between them. CDR3 DNA sequence: TGTGCCAGCAGCCCCCTACGTGGCCCCTTCGGCGGGGAGCTGTTTTTT. Residues: CASSPLRGPFGGELFF.

V and J are TRBV9 and TRBJ2-1; TRBD2 agrees at 11 bases. Germline CDR1 and CDR2: SGDLS and YYNGEE. The CDR3 runs to 16 residues. V trimming: 4 bases; J trimming: 4 bases; junction bases outside the gene matches: 7. The CDR3 nucleotides read TGTGCCAGCAGCCCGGGACTAGCGGAAATATACAATGAGCAGTTCTTC. It encodes CASSPGLAEIYNEQFF.

This chain joins TRBV9 and TRBJ2-3; 7 bases are a match to TRBD2. The CDR3 totals 16 residues. After removal of 0 bases from V and 1 base from J, the junction contained 5 bases not matched to a gene. Germline CDR1 reads SGDLS; CDR2 reads YYNGEE. In nucleotides, the CDR3 is TGTGCCAGCAGCGTAGTGGATAGCGGGCGCACAGATACGCAGTATTTT. Protein sequence: CASSVVDSGRTDTQYF.

This clone showed up just once. J is TRBJ2-7 and V is TRBV5-1, with 7 bases that match TRBD2. The CDR3 spans 15 residues. CDR1 is SGHRS and CDR2 is YFSETQ in the germline V gene. The V and J ends lost 0 bases and 2 bases, in that order; junction bases with no gene match: 5. The CDR3 sequence is CASSLAPSGPYEQYF. For the CDR3, the DNA is TGCGCCAGCAGCTTGGCCCCTAGCGGCCCCTACGAGCAGTACTTC.

This clone was counted once. Written as DNA, the CDR3 is TGTGCCAGCAGCGCCGGGACTAGCGTTAACAATGAGCAGTTCTTC. As protein: CASSAGTSVNNEQFF. J is TRBJ2-1 and V is TRBV7-9; 10 bases agree with TRBD2. The CDR3 covers 15 residues. Germline V lookup: CDR1 SEHNR, CDR2 FQNEAQ (reference sequence). Trimming at V came to 5 bases and at J to 5 bases, leaving 6 bases not matched to a gene.

The V and J genes are TRBV29-1 and TRBJ2-7; D unclear. The CDR3 spans 12 residues. The germline gives CDR1 SQVTM, CDR2 ANQGSEA. The ends were cut back, 6 bases at V and 1 base at J, with 10 bases in the middle. The CDR3, as DNA: TGCAGCGTCAGACTGCTATCCTACGAGCAGTACTTC. Its protein product is CSVRLLSYEQYF.

The J gene is TRBJ2-1, the V gene TRBV4-1; 16 bases fit TRBD2. Per the germline V gene, CDR1 is MGHRA and CDR2 is YSYEKL. The CDR3 length is 18 residues. After removal of 2 bases from V and 8 bases from J, the junction contained 9 bases not matched to a gene. The CDR3 is CASSQTTGTSGRVDEQFF. The CDR3 region has the DNA TGCGCCAGCAGCCAAACAACCGGGACTAGCGGGAGGGTCGATGAGCAGTTCTTC.

This chain connects TRBV9 to TRBJ2-7, with D possibly TRBD1 on 5 matching bases. Trimming took 0 bases from V and 6 from J, leaving 10 bases between them. There are 13 residues in the CDR3. CDR1 is SGDLS, CDR2 YYNGEE, per germline. Written as DNA, the CDR3 is TGTGCCAGCAGCGTAGATCCAGGGCGCGAGCAGTACTTC. This gives the protein CASSVDPGREQYF.

This clone was counted a single time. The chain recombines TRBV4-2 with TRBJ2-1; unclear D gene. V was cut by 5 bases and J by 8 bases, with 13 bases left in between. The V gene's germline CDR1 is LGHNA and CDR2 YNFKEQ. This CDR3 has 13 amino acids. CDR3 nucleotides: TGTGCCAGCAGCGCAGAATTAAGCGATGAGCAGTTCTTC. Its protein is CASSAELSDEQFF.

The V gene is TRBV28, the J gene TRBJ2-5; possible D gene TRBD2, 6 bases. The CDR3 loop spans 15 amino acids. V was shortened by 1 base and J by 1 base, with 10 bases between the two germline ends. CDR1 is MDHEN and CDR2 is SYDVKM in the germline V gene. The DNA for the CDR3 is TGTGCCAGCAGTTTATCTACACTAGCCCAAGAGACCCAGTACTTC. As protein: CASSLSTLAQETQYF.

The chain links TRBV7-9 to TRBJ2-3, with TRBD2 identical over 9 bases. Germline values: CDR1 SEHNR, CDR2 FQNEAQ (reference sequence). The CDR3 totals 17 residues. Trimming removed 0 bases from V and 7 bases from J; junction bases left unmatched: 11. The CDR3 loop is CASSLALRGGHENTQYF. DNA for the CDR3: TGTGCCAGCAGCTTAGCGCTGCGGGGGGGTCATGAGAATACGCAGTATTTT.

In its sample, this clone was seen once. The chain couples TRBV27 to TRBJ2-7; tentatively, D is TRBD1 (6 bases). Germline values: CDR1 MNHEY, CDR2 SMNVEV (reference sequence). The CDR3 consists of 15 residues. V lost 5 bases and J lost 4, with 18 bases in between. CDR3: CASSTRDTSLYEQYF. CDR3 DNA sequence: TGTGCCAGCAGTACCCGGGACACCTCCCTTTACGAGCAGTACTTC.

The chain is built from TRBV9 and TRBJ2-3; TRBD2 agrees at 9 bases. V dropped 0 bases and J dropped 6; count of bases not matched to a gene: 8. Germline lookup yields CDR1 SGDLS and CDR2 YYNGEE. The CDR3 totals 16 residues. The CDR3 loop is CASSVGTSALLDTQYF. The CDR3 DNA is TGTGCCAGCAGCGTAGGGACTAGCGCCCTCCTGGATACGCAGTATTTT.

The chain is built from TRBV27 and TRBJ1-2; 12 positions match TRBD1. V lost 2 bases and J lost 6; bases outside the gene matches: 4. Germline lookup yields CDR1 MNHEY and CDR2 SMNVEV (reference sequence). CDR3 length: 15 amino acids. The CDR3 DNA is TGTGCCAGCAGTTTAAAGGGACAGGGGGCCGATGGCTACACCTTC. It specifies CASSLKGQGADGYTF.

The J gene is TRBJ2-4, the V gene TRBV29-1; D is uncertain. This CDR3 has 12 residues. Germline V gene lookup returns CDR1 SQVTM and CDR2 ANQGSEA. With 4 bases removed from V and 10 bases from J, the gap between germline ends came to 14 bases. The CDR3 sequence: CSVATRPYIQYF. The CDR3 coding sequence is TGCAGCGTTGCAACCAGGCCATATATTCAGTACTTC.